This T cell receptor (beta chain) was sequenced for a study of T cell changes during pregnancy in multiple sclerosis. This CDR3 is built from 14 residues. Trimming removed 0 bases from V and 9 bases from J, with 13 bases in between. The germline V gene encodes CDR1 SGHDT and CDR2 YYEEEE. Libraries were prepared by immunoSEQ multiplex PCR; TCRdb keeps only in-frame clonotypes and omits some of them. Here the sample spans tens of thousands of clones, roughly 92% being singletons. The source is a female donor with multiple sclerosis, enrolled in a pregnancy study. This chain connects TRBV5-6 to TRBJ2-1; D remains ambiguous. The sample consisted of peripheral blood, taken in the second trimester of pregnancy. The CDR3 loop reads CASSLGIKSFEQFF. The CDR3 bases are TGTGCCAGCAGCTTGGGAATTAAGAGTTTTGAGCAGTTCTTC. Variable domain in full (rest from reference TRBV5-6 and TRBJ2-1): DAGVTQSPTHLIKTRGQQVTLRCSPKSGHDTVSWYQQALGQGPQFIFQYYEEEERQRGNFPDRFSGHQFPNYSSELNVNALLLGDSALYLCASSLGIKSFEQFFGPGTRLTVL.